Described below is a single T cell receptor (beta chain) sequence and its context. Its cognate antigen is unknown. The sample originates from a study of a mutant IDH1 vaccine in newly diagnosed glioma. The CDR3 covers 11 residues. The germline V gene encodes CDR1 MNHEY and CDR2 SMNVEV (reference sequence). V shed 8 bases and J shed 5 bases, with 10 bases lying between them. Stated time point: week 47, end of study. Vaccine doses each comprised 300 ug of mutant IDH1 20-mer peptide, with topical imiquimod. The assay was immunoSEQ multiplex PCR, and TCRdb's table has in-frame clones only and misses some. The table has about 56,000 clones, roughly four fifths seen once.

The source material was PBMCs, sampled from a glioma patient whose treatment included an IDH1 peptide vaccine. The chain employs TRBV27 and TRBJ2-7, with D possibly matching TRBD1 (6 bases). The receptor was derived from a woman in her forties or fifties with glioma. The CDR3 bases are TGTGCCAGCTCACAGGGTAACGAGCAGTACTTC. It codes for CASSQGNEQYF.